The clone carrying this TCR beta chain has a count of ten or more. TCRdb re-analysed the multiplex PCR reads in MiXCR, keeping a single row per CDR3 protein. The data hold some 130,000 distinct CDR3 sequences, with 21% observed a single time. This record belongs to a study of breast tumors, draining lymph nodes, adjacent tissues. Breast cancer patients provided tissue from their axillary draining lymph nodes. The CDR3 extends over 14 amino acids. Germline V gene sequence: CDR1 SGHKS, CDR2 YYEKEE (reference sequence). The V end was cut by 1 base, the J end by 5 bases, with 13 bases between. The chain carries TRBV5-5 and TRBJ2-7, with D possibly matching TRBD2 (5 bases). The TCR sequence derives from a female donor with breast cancer. Some clones in this sample may be carry-over from other donors' samples. Input material: axillary lymph node tissue. The DNA of the CDR3 is TGTGCCAGCAGCTTGCGGGGATTTCTGGACGAGCAGTACTTC. Protein: CASSLRGFLDEQYF. Supplemented by reference TRBV5-5 and TRBJ2-7, the full variable domain reads DAGVTQSPTHLIKTRGQQVTLRCSPISGHKSVSWYQQVLGQGPQFIFQYYEKEERGRGNFPDRFSARQFPNYSSELNVNALLLGDSALYLCASSLRGFLDEQYFGPGTRLTVT.